Listed below are T cell receptor beta chains from one sample, sequenced in a study of response to subunit inactivated influenza vaccine. TCRdb redid the calling of the RT-PCR reads with MiXCR, one entry per CDR3 protein. The sample has a few hundred thousand distinct CDR3 sequences; 20% to 25% are singletons. The starting material was PBMCs from blood, obtained less than 22 months after vaccination. All receptors come from a man in his fifties or sixties who received an inactivated influenza vaccine. Each CDR3 is given with its conserved first and last residue. Each record gives: D gene, clone size, J gene, V gene, CDR3 DNA, CDR3 protein. The D gene is left open where the match is weak. The size entry is marked missing in some rows and otherwise reads once, few, many or a size class.

TRBD2 | few | TRBJ2-3 | TRBV10-3 | TGTGCCATCAGTGTGAGCGGGGGGGTCACAGATACGCAGTATTTT | CAISVSGGVTDTQYF
NA | NA | TRBJ1-5 | TRBV4-2 | TGTGCCAGCAGCCAAGATCGGGCAGTGGGTCAGCCCCAGCATTTT | CASSQDRAVGQPQHF
NA | few | TRBJ1-5 | TRBV12-3/TRBV12-4 | TGTGCCAGCAGTTCTACAGGGTCCGCTGCCAATCAGCCCCAGCATTTT | CASSSTGSAANQPQHF
NA | few | TRBJ2-1 | TRBV24-1 | TGTGCCACCAGTGCCCGACAGAGCTCCTACAATGAGCAGTTCTTC | CATSARQSSYNEQFF
TRBD2 | few | TRBJ2-5 | TRBV20-1 | TGCAGTGCCCCGAGGCTTAGCGGGTTTCAAGAGACCCAGTACTTC | CSAPRLSGFQETQYF
NA | few | TRBJ2-4 | TRBV12-3/TRBV12-4 | TGTGCCAGCAGCCACGGGGGACGACAAAACATTCAGTACTTC | CASSHGGRQNIQYF
TRBD1 | few | TRBJ1-5 | TRBV4-2 | TGTGCCAGCAGCCAGAGACAGGGAGCCGCTGGGGATCAGCCCCAGCATTTT | CASSQRQGAAGDQPQHF
TRBD1 | few | TRBJ1-1 | TRBV6-1 | TGTGCCAGCAGTGAACCGACAGGGTTGAACACTGAAGCTTTCTTT | CASSEPTGLNTEAFF
NA | NA | TRBJ2-7 | TRBV6-2/TRBV6-3 | TGTGCCAGCAGTTCCACGACTAGGAGAACCTACGAGCAGTACTTC | CASSSTTRRTYEQYF
NA | NA | TRBJ1-2 | TRBV27 | TGTGCCAGCAGACGCGATTGGGGGGAAGGCTATGGCTACACCTTC | CASRRDWGEGYGYTF
NA | few | TRBJ1-1 | TRBV14 | TGTGCCAGCACGAATCTTGTACAAGCTAACACTGAAGCTTTCTTT | CASTNLVQANTEAFF
NA | NA | TRBJ2-7 | TRBV18 | TGTGCCAGCTCAGCCGGGATAGACTACGAGCAGTACTTC | CASSAGIDYEQYF
NA | few | TRBJ1-4 | TRBV7-6 | TGTGCCAGCAGCTTTGGGGCATGGGAAAAACTGTTTTTT | CASSFGAWEKLFF
NA | NA | TRBJ1-1 | TRBV7-9 | TGTGCCAGCAGCTTAGCCTCTGAAGCTTTCTTT | CASSLASEAFF
NA | NA | TRBJ2-1 | TRBV12-3/TRBV12-4 | TGTGCCAGCAGAGAGGGGGGTGAGCAGTTCTTC | CASREGGEQFF
NA | NA | TRBJ1-4 | TRBV7-2 | TGTGCCAGCACTCGCCCCGGGGGGAGAAATGAAAAACTGTTTTTT | CASTRPGGRNEKLFF
TRBD1 | NA | TRBJ1-6 | TRBV12-3/TRBV12-4 | TGTGCCAGCACTAGTGGGACAGTTAATTCACCCCTCCACTTT | CASTSGTVNSPLHF
NA | NA | TRBJ2-1 | TRBV20-1 | TGCAGTGCCAAGACTCCACCCCGCTACAATGAGCAGTTCTTC | CSAKTPPRYNEQFF
TRBD1 | NA | TRBJ1-2 | TRBV19 | TGTGCCAGTCAACCGCCCGACAGGGGCGGAGGCTACACCTTC | CASQPPDRGGGYTF
NA | few | TRBJ2-2 | TRBV29-1 | TGCAGCGTAATTGGACAGAACACCGGGGAGCTGTTTTTT | CSVIGQNTGELFF
NA | few | TRBJ1-1 | TRBV29-1 | TGCAGCGCTGGAACCTACCCGAACACTGAAGCTTTCTTT | CSAGTYPNTEAFF
NA | few | TRBJ2-7 | TRBV29-1 | TGCAGCGTACAAATACAGGGCTACGAGCAGTACTTC | CSVQIQGYEQYF
TRBD1 | many | TRBJ1-6 | TRBV4-2 | TGTGCCAGCAGCCAACGACAGGGCTATAATTCACCCCTCCACTTT | CASSQRQGYNSPLHF
NA | many | TRBJ1-1 | TRBV27 | TGTGCCAGCAGTGAAGGATGGGGGAAAGCTTTCTTT | CASSEGWGKAFF